The source of this T cell receptor beta chain is a study of lymphopenia after photon versus proton radiotherapy. Findings and caveats of the study: After the lymphocyte nadir, photon-treated repertoires showed oligoclonal expansion, especially of CD8+ Temra cells.

This CDR3 is built from 14 residues. Trimming stripped 3 bases from V and 1 base from J, with 10 bases between. Germline V gene sequence: CDR1 SGHRS, CDR2 YFSETQ. The method was immunoSEQ multiplex PCR; TCRdb's version includes in-frame clones alone and lacks a portion of them. The table shows about 12,000 clones, with about 88% occurring only once. About this clone itself: The antigen remains unidentified.

The specimen comprised peripheral blood, sampled from a patient treated with photon-based radiotherapy. The rearrangement links TRBV5-1 to TRBJ2-5; D gene unclear. The sequence came from a man between 60 and 70 years old with pancreatic cancer. As DNA, the CDR3 is TGCGCCAGCAGCTCCCTGGCGGTCCAAGAGACCCAGTACTTC. It translates to CASSSLAVQETQYF. Filled out from reference TRBV5-1 and TRBJ2-5, the complete variable domain reads KAGVTQTPRYLIKTRGQQVTLSCSPISGHRSVSWYQQTPGQGLQFLFEYFSETQRNKGNFPGRFSGRQFSNSRSEMNVSTLELGDSALYLCASSSLAVQETQYFGPGTRLLVL.